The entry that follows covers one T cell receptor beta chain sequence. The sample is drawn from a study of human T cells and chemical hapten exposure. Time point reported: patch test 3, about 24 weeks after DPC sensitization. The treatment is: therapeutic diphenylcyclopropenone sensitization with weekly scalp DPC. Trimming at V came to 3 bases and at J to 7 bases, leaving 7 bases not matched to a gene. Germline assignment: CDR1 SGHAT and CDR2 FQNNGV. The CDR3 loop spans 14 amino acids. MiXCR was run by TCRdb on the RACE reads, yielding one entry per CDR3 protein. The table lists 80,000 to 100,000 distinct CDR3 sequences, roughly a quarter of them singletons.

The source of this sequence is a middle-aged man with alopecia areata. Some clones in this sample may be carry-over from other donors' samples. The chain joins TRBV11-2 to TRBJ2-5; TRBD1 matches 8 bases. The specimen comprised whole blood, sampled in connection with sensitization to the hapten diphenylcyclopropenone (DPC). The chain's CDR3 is CASSLDRTGRTQYF. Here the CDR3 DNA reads TGTGCCAGCAGCTTGGATAGGACAGGGCGGACCCAGTACTTC.